The next 16 T cell receptor beta chains were all read from a single sample in a study of T-cell reconstitution after alpha-beta-depleted transplantation in children. Unique molecular identifiers were used in preparing the TCRbeta library. In TCRdb, the PCR reads were re-called with MiXCR into one record per CDR3 protein. The profile shows 600,000 to 700,000 distinct CDR3 sequences, roughly 17% of them singletons. The sequencing here drew on PBMCs from the stem cell graft donor, taken from the stem cell graft. The receptors stem from a human donor who donated a stem cell graft to a child with acute myeloid leukemia.

This clonotype was seen only a few times. The CDR3 nucleotides read TGTGCCAGCAGCTTCTACGAAAAGGGGAACACTGAAGCTTTCTTT. Translating gives CASSFYEKGNTEAFF. The chain is built from TRBV7-2 and TRBJ1-1, with D uncertain. In germline, CDR1 is SGHTA, CDR2 FQGNSA. V was cut by 3 bases and J by 1 base, with 12 bases left in between. This CDR3 is 15 amino acids long. Based on the CDR3 plus reference TRBV7-2 and TRBJ1-1, the full variable domain is GAGVSQSPSNKVTEKGKDVELRCDPISGHTALYWYRQSLGQGLEFLIYFQGNSAPDKSGLPSDRFSAERTGGSVSTLTIQRTQQEDSAVYLCASSFYEKGNTEAFFGQGTRLTVV.

This clonotype turned up a few times. This chain uses TRBV24-1 with TRBJ2-3, with D unresolved. CDR1 KGHDR and CDR2 SFDVKD come from the germline V gene. With 3 bases removed from V and 3 bases from J, the gap between germline ends came to 6 bases. The CDR3 length is 13 residues. The CDR3 sequence: CATSDPRTDTQYF. The CDR3, as DNA: TGTGCCACCAGTGATCCCCGTACAGATACGCAGTATTTT.

This clonotype was seen a few times. The rearrangement links TRBV4-3 to TRBJ2-3; weak D call: TRBD2 (5 bases). CDR3 length equals 17 residues. Germline-derived CDR1 and CDR2 are LGHNA and YSLEER. Trimming cost V 1 base and J 2 bases, with 16 bases left between them. The CDR3 protein is CASSQVVAGSLTDTQYF. The CDR3 DNA follows: TGCGCCAGCAGCCAAGTTGTTGCGGGCTCCCTCACAGATACGCAGTATTTT.

This clonotype was seen many times. The chain combines TRBV7-2 with TRBJ1-4; no clear D. Trimming stripped 1 base from V and 5 bases from J, with 11 bases between. In germline, CDR1 is SGHTA, CDR2 FQGNSA. The CDR3 length is 15 residues. This CDR3 is CASSLGTVLNEKLFF. Here the CDR3 DNA reads TGTGCCAGCAGCTTAGGGACCGTACTGAATGAAAAACTGTTTTTT.

This clonotype has at least ten counts. This sequence joins TRBV12-3 or TRBV12-4 and TRBJ1-1; D call uncertain. The CDR3 spans 13 residues. With 6 bases removed from V and 1 base from J, the gap between germline ends came to 9 bases. The CDR3 DNA reads TGTGCCAGCAGCTTTAGTCGGAACACTGAAGCTTTCTTT. This encodes CASSFSRNTEAFF.

This rearrangement joins TRBV4-1 to TRBJ2-1; TRBD2 matches 16 bases. The CDR3 sequence is 18 residues long. Germline V gene data show CDR1 as MGHRA and CDR2 as YSYEKL. J gave up 3 bases and V 4 bases, and 6 bases lay outside the gene matches. The CDR3 DNA is TGCGCCAGCAGCCTCGGGACTAGCGGGGGGGCTGTCTACAATGAGCAGTTCTTC. It translates to CASSLGTSGGAVYNEQFF.

In its sample, this clonotype was seen a few times. This chain links TRBV11-1 with TRBJ2-6; 10 bases agree with TRBD1. The CDR3 consists of 20 residues. V lost 4 bases and J lost 0; bases outside the gene matches: 12. CDR1 is SGHAT and CDR2 is FQDESV in the germline V gene (reference sequence). The CDR3 DNA reads TGTGCCAGCAGCTCCGTCGCCGGGACAGGGGACTTCTCTGGGGCCAACGTCCTGACTTTC. Its protein is CASSSVAGTGDFSGANVLTF.

The sample holds many counts of this clonotype. This chain links TRBV29-1 with TRBJ1-1; D is possibly TRBD1 (5 bases). The CDR3 length is 11 residues. Deletions cut 3 bases from V and 11 bases from J, with 13 bases between. The germline V gene has CDR1 SQVTM and CDR2 ANQGSEA. The CDR3 loop reads CSVEGGSRAFF. In DNA, the CDR3 is TGCAGCGTTGAGGGGGGGAGTAGGGCTTTCTTT. Drawing the rest from reference TRBV29-1 and TRBJ1-1, the complete variable domain is SAVISQKPSRDICQRGTSLTIQCQVDSQVTMMFWYRQQPGQSLTLIATANQGSEATYESGFVIDKFPISRPNLTFSTLTVSNMSPEDSSIYLCSVEGGSRAFFGQGTRLTVV.

This clonotype was detected ten times or more. The chain is built from TRBV29-1 and TRBJ2-5; 11 positions agree with TRBD2. The CDR3 extends over 16 amino acids. Germline CDR1 and CDR2: SQVTM and ANQGSEA. The junction had 9 bases not matched to a gene; V was cut back by 1 base and J by 5 bases. The CDR3 DNA sequence: TGCAGCGTTGAAGCCGGGAGGACTAGCGGGTGGGAGACCCAGTACTTC. It codes for CSVEAGRTSGWETQYF. Full variable domain (missing parts from reference TRBV29-1 and TRBJ2-5): SAVISQKPSRDICQRGTSLTIQCQVDSQVTMMFWYRQQPGQSLTLIATANQGSEATYESGFVIDKFPISRPNLTFSTLTVSNMSPEDSSIYLCSVEAGRTSGWETQYFGPGTRLLVL.

The chain couples TRBV7-8 to TRBJ1-1; D gene ambiguous. Germline V CDR1 and CDR2: SGHVS, FQNEAQ. V was cut by 4 bases and J by 3 bases, with 15 bases left in between. The CDR3 totals 15 residues. The CDR3 sequence: CASSSLPQGDTEAFF. The CDR3 DNA is TGTGCCAGCAGCTCGCTCCCTCAAGGCGACACTGAAGCTTTCTTT. The full variable domain, in which reference TRBV7-8 and TRBJ1-1 provide the parts outside the CDR3, is GAGVSQSPRYKVAKRGQDVALRCDPISGHVSLFWYQQALGQGPEFLTYFQNEAQLDKSGLPSDRFFAERPEGSVSTLKIQRTQQEDSAVYLCASSSLPQGDTEAFFGQGTRLTVV.

The J gene is TRBJ1-2, the V gene TRBV25-1; 7 nucleotides line up with TRBD1. Trimming at V came to 2 bases and at J to 3 bases, leaving 9 bases not matched to a gene. The germline gives CDR1 MGHDK, CDR2 SYGVNS. This CDR3 comprises 16 residues. CDR3: CASSERNRGDDYGYTF. As DNA, the CDR3 is TGTGCCAGCAGTGAACGGAACAGGGGAGACGACTATGGCTACACCTTC.

The rearrangement uses TRBV12-3 or TRBV12-4 and TRBJ1-5; D may be TRBD1 (5 bases). This CDR3 comprises 16 residues. V was clipped by 4 bases and J by 3 bases, with 16 bases between them. The CDR3 sequence is CASSSGRAGINQPQHF. The CDR3 nucleotides are TGTGCCAGCAGTTCCGGGCGGGCAGGGATCAATCAGCCCCAGCATTTT.

The V and J genes are TRBV6-2 or TRBV6-3 and TRBJ2-7; possibly TRBD1 for D (6 bases). This CDR3 is built from 15 residues. Germline assignment: CDR1 MNHEY and CDR2 SVGEGT. The V end was cut by 6 bases, the J end by 2 bases, with 17 bases between. CDR3 nucleotides: TGTGCCAGCAGCCGCAGCCGACAGGCCGCCTACGAGCAGTACTTC. This translates into CASSRSRQAAYEQYF.

This chain links TRBV12-3 or TRBV12-4 with TRBJ2-3; TRBD2 matches 9 bases. J gave up 12 bases and V 6 bases, and 13 bases lay outside the gene matches. This CDR3 spans 14 amino acids. The CDR3 DNA follows: TGTGCCAGCAGGGCAGGAACTAGCGGGTACAGTCAGTATTTT. This codes for CASRAGTSGYSQYF.

This clonotype was seen repeatedly, ten times or more. The chain combines TRBV7-9 with TRBJ2-5; 12 bases are shared with TRBD2. The CDR3 has 15 amino acids. Germline values: CDR1 SEHNR, CDR2 FQNEAQ (reference sequence). The V gene end was trimmed by 5 bases and the J gene end by 5 bases; junction bases not matched to a gene: 6. DNA of the CDR3: TGTGCCAGCAGCGGCGCAGGACTAGCGGGGGAGACCCAGTACTTC. Translation: CASSGAGLAGETQYF.

At least ten counts were recorded for this clonotype. The chain uses TRBV20-1 and TRBJ2-7; TRBD1 agrees at 7 bases. V lost 6 bases, J lost 1 base, and 3 bases stayed unmatched. CDR1 is DFQATT and CDR2 is SNEGSKA in the germline V gene (reference sequence). The CDR3 consists of 12 residues. The CDR3 nucleotides read TGCAGTGCCGGGACAGCATCCTACGAGCAGTACGTC. Encoded protein: CSAGTASYEQYV.